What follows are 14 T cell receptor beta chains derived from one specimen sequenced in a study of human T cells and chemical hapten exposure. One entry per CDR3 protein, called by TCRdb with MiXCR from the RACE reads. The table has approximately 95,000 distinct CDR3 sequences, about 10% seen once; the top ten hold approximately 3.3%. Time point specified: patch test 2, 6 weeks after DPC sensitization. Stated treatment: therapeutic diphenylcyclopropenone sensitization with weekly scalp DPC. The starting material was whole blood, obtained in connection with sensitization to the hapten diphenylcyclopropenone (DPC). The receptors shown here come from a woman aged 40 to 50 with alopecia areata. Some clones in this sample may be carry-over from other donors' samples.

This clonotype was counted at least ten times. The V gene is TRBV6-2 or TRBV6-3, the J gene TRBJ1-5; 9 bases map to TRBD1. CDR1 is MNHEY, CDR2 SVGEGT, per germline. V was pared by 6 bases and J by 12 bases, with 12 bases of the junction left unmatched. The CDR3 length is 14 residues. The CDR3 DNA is TGTGCCAGCAGAACAGGGGGCGCATTGAATCGCCAGCATTTT. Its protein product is CASRTGGALNRQHF.

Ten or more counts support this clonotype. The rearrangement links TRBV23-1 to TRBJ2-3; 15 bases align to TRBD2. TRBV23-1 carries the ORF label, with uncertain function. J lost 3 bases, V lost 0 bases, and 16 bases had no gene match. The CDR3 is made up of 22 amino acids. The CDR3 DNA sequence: TGCGCCAGCAGTCAATCAAGCGAGACCGGGACTAGCGGGGGGCTGGAAACAGATACGCAGTATTTT. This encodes CASSQSSETGTSGGLETDTQYF.

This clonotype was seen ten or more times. CDR3 in amino acids: CASSLGQGVGEAFF. In DNA, the CDR3 is TGTGCCAGCAGTTTGGGGCAGGGAGTAGGGGAAGCTTTCTTT. The V and J genes are TRBV27 and TRBJ1-1; possibly TRBD1 for D (5 bases). The V and J ends lost 3 bases and 8 bases respectively, with 16 bases between them. This CDR3 has 14 amino acids. Germline V lookup: CDR1 MNHEY, CDR2 SMNVEV (reference sequence).

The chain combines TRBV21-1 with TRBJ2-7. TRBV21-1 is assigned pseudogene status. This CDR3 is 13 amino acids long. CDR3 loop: CASSKPDPYEQYF. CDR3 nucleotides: TGTGCCAGCAGCAAACCGGACCCTTACGAGCAGTACTTC.

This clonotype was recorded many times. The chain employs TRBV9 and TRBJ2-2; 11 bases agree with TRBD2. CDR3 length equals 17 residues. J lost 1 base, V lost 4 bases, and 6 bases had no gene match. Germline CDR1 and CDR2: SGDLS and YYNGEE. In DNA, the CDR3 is TGTGCCAGCAGCCCACTAGCGGGAGTGGGGAACACCGGGGAGCTGTTTTTT. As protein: CASSPLAGVGNTGELFF.

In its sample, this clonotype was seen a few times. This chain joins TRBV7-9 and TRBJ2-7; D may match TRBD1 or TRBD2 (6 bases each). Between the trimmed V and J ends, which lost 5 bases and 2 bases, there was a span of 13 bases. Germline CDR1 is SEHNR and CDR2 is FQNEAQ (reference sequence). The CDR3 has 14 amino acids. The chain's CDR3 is CASSPERGAYEQYF. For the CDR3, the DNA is TGTGCCAGCAGCCCAGAAAGGGGGGCCTACGAGCAGTACTTC.

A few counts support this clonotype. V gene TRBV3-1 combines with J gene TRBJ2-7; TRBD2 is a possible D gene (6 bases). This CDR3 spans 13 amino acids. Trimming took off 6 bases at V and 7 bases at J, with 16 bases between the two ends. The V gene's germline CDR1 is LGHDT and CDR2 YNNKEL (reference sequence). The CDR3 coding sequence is TGTGCCAGCAGTTCAAGACTAGTCGGGGAGCAGTACTTC. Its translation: CASSSRLVGEQYF.

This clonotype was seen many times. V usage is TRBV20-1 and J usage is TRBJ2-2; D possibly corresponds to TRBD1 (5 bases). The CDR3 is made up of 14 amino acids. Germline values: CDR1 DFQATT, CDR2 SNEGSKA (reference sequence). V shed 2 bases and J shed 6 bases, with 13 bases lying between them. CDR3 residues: CSARQGRVAGELFF. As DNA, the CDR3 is TGCAGTGCTAGACAGGGCCGAGTAGCCGGGGAGCTGTTTTTT.

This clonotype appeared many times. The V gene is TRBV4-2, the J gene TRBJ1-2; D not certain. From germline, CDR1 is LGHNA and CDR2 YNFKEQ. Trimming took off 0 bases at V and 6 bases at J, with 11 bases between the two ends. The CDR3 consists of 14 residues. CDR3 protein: CASSQERGENGYTF. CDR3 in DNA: TGTGCCAGCAGCCAAGAACGGGGTGAGAATGGCTACACCTTC.

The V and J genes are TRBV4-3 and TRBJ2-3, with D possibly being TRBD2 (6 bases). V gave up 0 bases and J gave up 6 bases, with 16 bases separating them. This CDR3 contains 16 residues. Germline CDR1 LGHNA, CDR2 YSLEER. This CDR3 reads CASSQEGRSAADTQYF. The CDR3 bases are TGCGCCAGCAGCCAAGAGGGGAGGAGTGCGGCGGATACGCAGTATTTT.

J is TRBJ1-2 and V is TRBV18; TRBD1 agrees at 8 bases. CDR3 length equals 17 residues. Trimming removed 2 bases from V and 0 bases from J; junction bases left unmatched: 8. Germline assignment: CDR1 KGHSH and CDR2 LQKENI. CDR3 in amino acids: CASSPFQGAVPNYGYTF. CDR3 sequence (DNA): TGTGCCAGCTCACCATTCCAGGGGGCCGTCCCTAACTATGGCTACACCTTC.

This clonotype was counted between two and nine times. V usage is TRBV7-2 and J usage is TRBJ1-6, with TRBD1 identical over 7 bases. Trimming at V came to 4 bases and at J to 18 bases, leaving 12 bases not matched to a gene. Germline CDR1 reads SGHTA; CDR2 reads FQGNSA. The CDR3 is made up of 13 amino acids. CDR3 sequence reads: CASSSKQGTENHF. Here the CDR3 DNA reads TGTGCCAGCAGCTCGAAACAGGGGACGGAAAACCACTTT. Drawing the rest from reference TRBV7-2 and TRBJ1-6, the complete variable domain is GAGVSQSPSNKVTEKGKDVELRCDPISGHTALYWYRQSLGQGLEFLIYFQGNSAPDKSGLPSDRFSAERTGGSVSTLTIQRTQQEDSAVYLCASSSKQGTENHFGNGTRLTVT.

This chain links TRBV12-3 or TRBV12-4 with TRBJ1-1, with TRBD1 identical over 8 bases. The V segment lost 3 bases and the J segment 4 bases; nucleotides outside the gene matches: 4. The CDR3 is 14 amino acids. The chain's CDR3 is CASSFTGGRTEAFF. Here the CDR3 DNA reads TGTGCCAGCAGTTTCACAGGGGGTCGCACTGAAGCTTTCTTT.

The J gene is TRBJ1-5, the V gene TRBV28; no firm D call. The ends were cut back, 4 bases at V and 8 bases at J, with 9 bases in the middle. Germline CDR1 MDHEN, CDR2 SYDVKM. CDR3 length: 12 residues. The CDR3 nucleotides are TGTGCCAGCAGTTCTCAAGTGGAGCCCCAGCATTTT. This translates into CASSSQVEPQHF.